The subject of this entry is one TCR beta chain. The antigen is undetermined. The sample originates from a study of T cell repertoires in cytomegalovirus infection. Study-wide background: Used in the study were CMV epitopes, some recently identified and HLA-C-restricted, others well-studied and HLA-B-restricted. The public TCR beta signatures pointed to both CMV infection and matching HLA type.

V shed 4 bases and J shed 8 bases, with 16 bases lying between them. This CDR3 spans 15 amino acids. CDR1 and CDR2 (germline): SGHDT, YYEEEE. Overall study findings and caveats: Predominance within the ex vivo response was attributable to HLA-C-restricted CMV-specific TCR beta clonotypes. Carriage of CMV together with the relevant HLA was identifiable through cumulative public TCR beta family frequency.

One entry per CDR3 protein, called by TCRdb with MiXCR from the reads. The data show 450,000 to 650,000 distinct CDR3 sequences, 35% to 50% seen once. The specimen was cultured PBMCs, collected from culture after CMV antigen stimulation. The receptor was isolated from a human donor in good health (CMV status not recorded). Some clones in this sample may be carry-over from other donors' samples. The chain couples TRBV5-6 to TRBJ1-6; a weak D match, TRBD1 (6 bases). Here the CDR3 reads CASSPETGFDSPLHF. The CDR3 region has the DNA TGTGCCAGCAGCCCCGAAACAGGGTTTGATTCACCCCTCCACTTT.